The 24 T cell receptor beta chains below all came from one sample that was sequenced in a study of T cells in Graves' hyperthyroidism and ophthalmopathy. TCR beta CDR3 regions were amplified from RNA transcripts. The primer set for the first-round RT-PCR of the TCR CDR3 was HTBI. TCRdb reprocessed the multiplex PCR reads via MiXCR and lists one record per CDR3 protein. Here the sample spans 500,000 to 550,000 distinct CDR3 sequences, less than 25% being singletons. The specimen was blood. Receptors originate from a man between 18 and 35 years old with Graves' hyperthyroidism.

This clonotype has just a few counts. The genes are TRBV11-1 and TRBJ1-1; D unresolved. The germline CDR1 and CDR2 sequences are SGHAT and FQDESV (reference sequence). V lost 1 base to trimming and J lost 1 base, with 10 bases between them. CDR3 size: 15 residues. The CDR3: CASSLGFTANTEAFF. CDR3 DNA: TGTGCCAGCAGCTTAGGGTTTACAGCGAACACTGAAGCTTTCTTT.

This chain links TRBV6-5 with TRBJ2-7, with D tentatively TRBD1 (5 bases). Between the trimmed V and J ends, which lost 4 bases and 2 bases, there was a span of 12 bases. The CDR3 sequence is 14 residues long. Germline CDR1 reads MNHEY; CDR2 reads SVGAGI. CDR3 amino acids: CASSFRAPTYEQYF. The CDR3 bases are TGTGCCAGCAGTTTCAGGGCCCCCACCTACGAGCAGTACTTC.

This clonotype occurred many times. This chain connects TRBV28 to TRBJ1-5, with 10 bases matching TRBD1. The V and J ends lost 3 bases and 5 bases, in that order; junction bases with no gene match: 1. The CDR3 extends over 14 amino acids. Germline lookup yields CDR1 MDHEN and CDR2 SYDVKM. The CDR3 sequence: CASSLGQGYQPQHF. DNA for the CDR3: TGTGCCAGCAGTTTGGGACAGGGGTATCAGCCCCAGCATTTT. Drawing the rest from reference TRBV28 and TRBJ1-5, the complete variable domain is DVKVTQSSRYLVKRTGEKVFLECVQDMDHENMFWYRQDPGLGLRLIYFSYDVKMKEKGDIPEGYSVSREKKERFSLILESASTNQTSMYLCASSLGQGYQPQHFGDGTRLSIL.

This clonotype was picked up many times. V and J are TRBV20-1 and TRBJ2-7; TRBD2 aligns across 8 bases. There are 15 residues in the CDR3. Unmatched junction bases numbered 9, after V lost 0 bases and J lost 5 bases. Germline loops: CDR1 DFQATT, CDR2 SNEGSKA (reference sequence). Here the CDR3 DNA reads TGCAGTGCTAGAGATTTTCGCGGCGGGGGGCACGAGCAGTACTTC. This codes for CSARDFRGGGHEQYF.

This clonotype was seen many times. The V and J genes are TRBV12-5 and TRBJ2-1; possibly TRBD1 for D (6 bases). Germline V gene data show CDR1 as LGHNT and CDR2 as FRNRAP. With 2 bases removed from V and 8 bases from J, the gap between germline ends came to 22 bases. The CDR3 sequence is 17 residues long. The CDR3, as DNA: TGTGCTAGTGGTTTGTGGGGTTACAGGGTCTTCAGGTATGAGCAGTTCTTC. Protein: CASGLWGYRVFRYEQFF.

This chain uses TRBV20-1 with TRBJ2-7, with 9 bases that match TRBD2. After removal of 3 bases from V and 3 bases from J, the junction contained 12 bases not matched to a gene. This CDR3 contains 16 residues. Germline CDR1 is DFQATT and CDR2 is SNEGSKA (reference sequence). The CDR3 DNA reads as TGCAGTGCTAGTCCCGTCAAGAGCGGGGGGCACTACGAGCAGTACTTC. Protein sequence: CSASPVKSGGHYEQYF.

This clonotype was recorded at least ten times. This chain joins TRBV12-3 or TRBV12-4 and TRBJ2-5; possible D gene TRBD1, 6 bases. This CDR3 has 14 amino acids. V gave up 2 bases and J gave up 4 bases, with 11 bases separating them. The CDR3 nucleotides read TGTGCCAGCAGTTTAACAGGGAGAGGAGAGACCCAGTACTTC. It yields the protein CASSLTGRGETQYF.

The chain employs TRBV6-1 and TRBJ1-5, with D possibly matching TRBD1 (6 bases). The V end was cut by 4 bases, the J end by 0 bases, with 10 bases between. The CDR3 contains 15 residues. Looked up from germline, CDR1 is MNHNS and CDR2 is SASEGT. For the CDR3, the DNA is TGTGCCAGCAGTGGCGACAGGAGTAGCAATCAGCCCCAGCATTTT. Residues: CASSGDRSSNQPQHF.

Ten or more counts support this clonotype. This rearrangement joins TRBV19 to TRBJ2-2; 7 nucleotides align to TRBD1. From germline, CDR1 is LNHDA and CDR2 SQIVND (reference sequence). The CDR3 is made up of 13 amino acids. Trimming took 7 bases from V and 6 from J; bases not matched to a gene: 5. The CDR3 sequence is CASTWQGAGELFF. The DNA for the CDR3 is TGTGCCAGTACGTGGCAGGGGGCCGGGGAGCTGTTTTTT.

This clonotype came up a few times. This chain joins TRBV24-1 and TRBJ1-2; D is uncertain. V was clipped by 5 bases and J by 4 bases, with 13 bases between them. CDR1 is KGHDR and CDR2 is SFDVKD in the germline V gene. This CDR3 region has 14 residues. The CDR3 DNA reads TGTGCCACCAGTGGGACCTCGGCGCCCTATGGCTACACCTTC. It is translated as CATSGTSAPYGYTF.

The chain carries TRBV10-3 and TRBJ1-2, with D unresolved. Germline loops: CDR1 ENHRY, CDR2 SYGVKD. This CDR3 is 14 amino acids long. V was cut by 7 bases and J by 4 bases, with 16 bases left in between. The CDR3 DNA is TGTGCCATCACCCAAGACACGTATCCCTATGGCTACACCTTC. Protein sequence: CAITQDTYPYGYTF.

V and J are TRBV6-2 or TRBV6-3 and TRBJ1-1; 8 bases line up with TRBD1. Per the germline V gene, CDR1 is MNHEY and CDR2 is SVGEGT. The ends lost 7 bases at V and 1 base at J; junction bases unmatched: 11. The CDR3 is 16 residues long. In DNA form, the CDR3 reads TGTGCCAGCATGGAAACCCGACAGGGGCGGAACACTGAAGCTTTCTTT. Its protein product is CASMETRQGRNTEAFF.

This clonotype showed up many times. J is TRBJ2-5 and V is TRBV28, with 9 bases matching TRBD1. Germline loops: CDR1 MDHEN, CDR2 SYDVKM. This CDR3 region has 15 residues. The trim removed 0 bases at V and 1 base at J, leaving 0 bases unmatched. The CDR3: CASSLWDRGQETQYF. In DNA form, the CDR3 reads TGTGCCAGCAGTTTATGGGACAGGGGCCAAGAGACCCAGTACTTC.

In this sample, this clonotype turned up many times. The chain links TRBV6-2 or TRBV6-3 to TRBJ1-2, with 10 bases fitting TRBD1. V trimming: 6 bases; J trimming: 11 bases; junction bases outside the gene matches: 6. Looked up from germline, CDR1 is MNHEY and CDR2 is SVGEGT. This CDR3 comprises 12 residues. The CDR3 sequence: CASRTGGLRYTF. Written as DNA, the CDR3 is TGTGCCAGCAGGACAGGGGGCTTGCGGTACACCTTC.

There are a few counts of this clonotype. The V gene is TRBV11-2, the J gene TRBJ1-5; 9 bases agree with TRBD1. Germline values: CDR1 SGHAT, CDR2 FQNNGV. CDR3 length equals 15 residues. V dropped 5 bases and J dropped 5; count of bases not matched to a gene: 7. CDR3 sequence (DNA): TGTGCCAGCAGCCCTGGGACAGGGTTCTATCAGCCCCAGCATTTT. This encodes CASSPGTGFYQPQHF.

Notes on this clonotype: A much larger clone differs from this one at a single base, so this may be a read error. The genes are TRBV30 and TRBJ2-7; D perhaps matches TRBD1 (6 bases). CDR1 is GTSNPN, CDR2 SVGIG, per germline (reference sequence). Between the trimmed V and J ends, which lost 4 bases and 3 bases, there was a span of 13 bases. This CDR3 spans 13 amino acids. CDR3 coding DNA: TGTGCCTGGACAGGAGGACAGTGCTACGAGCAGTACTTC. Its translation: CAWTGGQCYEQYF.

In DNA form, the CDR3 reads TGTGCCAGCAGCCAAGACGGGAGGGGAACGGCCGGCTACACCTTC. Translating it yields CASSQDGRGTAGYTF. The chain links TRBV3-1 to TRBJ1-2; D might be TRBD1 (5 bases). The length of the CDR3 is 15 residues. The germline V gene has CDR1 LGHDT and CDR2 YNNKEL (reference sequence). V was cut by 0 bases and J by 8 bases, with 16 bases left in between.

This clonotype was observed many times. The V gene is TRBV5-6, the J gene TRBJ1-2, with D perhaps matching TRBD1 (6 bases). Trimming left V 0 bases short and J 13 bases short, with 13 bases between. The CDR3 length is 12 residues. Per germline, CDR1 SGHDT and CDR2 YYEEEE. CDR3 protein: CASSLVQGDITF. The CDR3 bases are TGTGCCAGCAGCTTGGTACAGGGAGATATCACCTTC.

This clonotype has at least ten counts. The V gene is TRBV4-1, the J gene TRBJ2-5, with a weak D call TRBD2 (7 bases). V shed 1 base and J shed 6 bases, with 12 bases lying between them. The germline V gene encodes CDR1 MGHRA and CDR2 YSYEKL. This CDR3 is built from 14 residues. The chain's CDR3 is CASSQAGGEKTQYF. In DNA form, the CDR3 reads TGCGCCAGCAGCCAAGCGGGGGGCGAGAAGACCCAGTACTTC.

The V call is TRBV29-1, the J call TRBJ2-2; TRBD1 is a possible D gene (6 bases). V lost 1 base, J lost 3 bases, and 12 bases lay in between. CDR3 size: 15 residues. In germline, CDR1 is SQVTM, CDR2 ANQGSEA. In nucleotides, the CDR3 is TGCAGCGTTGAAGTATATACAGGGTACACCGGGGAGCTGTTTTTT. Translated, it gives CSVEVYTGYTGELFF.

At least ten counts were recorded for this clonotype. V usage is TRBV28 and J usage is TRBJ1-1, with TRBD1 as a possible D gene (5 bases). Per the germline V gene, CDR1 is MDHEN and CDR2 is SYDVKM. The CDR3 runs 14 residues. V lost 7 bases, J lost 6 bases, and 18 bases lay in between. CDR3 sequence (DNA): TGTGCCAGCACCCAGGAAAGGGGATGGGCTGAAGCTTTCTTT. Translating it yields CASTQERGWAEAFF.

This clonotype was counted many times. This chain joins TRBV28 and TRBJ1-1; D unclear. This CDR3 spans 15 amino acids. Germline CDR1 is MDHEN and CDR2 is SYDVKM. Trimming took off 4 bases at V and 0 bases at J, with 12 bases between the two ends. The CDR3 here is CASSSPWTVNTEAFF. The CDR3 DNA sequence: TGTGCCAGCAGTTCCCCCTGGACGGTGAACACTGAAGCTTTCTTT.

The chain carries TRBV2 and TRBJ1-5; TRBD1 might be the D (6 bases). In germline, CDR1 is SNHLY, CDR2 FYNNEI. The ends were cut back, 3 bases at V and 8 bases at J, with 17 bases in the middle. The CDR3 spans 15 residues. For the CDR3, the DNA is TGTGCCAGCAGTGATTGGACAGAGGTTCCGGAGCCCCAGCATTTT. Translated, it gives CASSDWTEVPEPQHF.

This clonotype was seen many times. The chain combines TRBV7-8 with TRBJ1-2; TRBD1 agrees at 8 bases. Germline values: CDR1 SGHVS, CDR2 FQNEAQ. The V gene end was trimmed by 4 bases and the J gene end by 5 bases; junction bases not matched to a gene: 3. The CDR3 totals 13 residues. CDR3 sequence: CASSSDREYGYTF. The CDR3 DNA is TGTGCCAGCAGCTCGGACAGGGAGTATGGCTACACCTTC.